This T cell receptor beta chain was recovered during a study of CD8 T cells in Susac syndrome (dated 2019 in TCRdb). Turning to the overall study: Among the Susac syndrome patients who were sequenced, clinically active disease was present in six and clinical remission was observed in roughly eight. Repertoire sequencing was used to test whether CD8+ T cell activation and differentiation in Susac syndrome was antigen driven. At blood withdrawal, Susac syndrome patients were therapy-naive, treated with corticosteroids (with IVIg additionally given to some), or treated with IVIg alone. What the work shows at the level of the full study, not this receptor alone: In the CD4+ T cell repertoire of Susac syndrome patients, clonal expansion was not detected. The study acknowledged that relatively few individuals were included in the TCR sequencing and HLA analysis.

RNA was extracted using the RNeasy kit, and roughly 0.5 to 1 microgram was reverse transcribed with random hexamers. TCR beta CDR3 regions were amplified with the immunoSEQ multiplex PCR assay covering 54 Vbeta and 13 Jbeta segments. Bias from PCR amplification was corrected by using a synthetic template baseline for primer optimization and for computational correction. The paper's processing steps were these. Only productive sequences were kept, with reads annotated to V, D and J genes according to IMGT and analyzed in immunoSEQ Analyzer. To calculate clonality, Shannon entropy was normalized by log2 of the number of productive unique sequences and then subtracted from one. For each patient and control, public and private clones were evaluated among the 100 most prevalent clones. Clones were defined as Susac-specific when absent from the healthy and MS cohorts, from approximately 1,100 published viral clones and from other ImmuneACCESS disease sequences. Through fastp at Q25 and MiXCR, TCRdb rebuilt clones from the public reads, retaining in-frame beta chains. Records with the same CDR3 protein are collapsed into one entry carrying the most frequent genes and DNA. The V and J calls, along with clone size, are taken from TCRdb and not from the paper's own processing. The sample table contains some 150,000 distinct CDR3 sequences; only one count was recorded for approximately 96% of them. The top ten clonotypes cover around 0.08% of the sample.

Peripheral blood CD8+ and CD4+ T cells from healthy donors, Susac syndrome patients and multiple sclerosis patients were profiled by high-throughput TCR beta sequencing. The Susac syndrome patients fulfilled recently defined diagnostic criteria for either definite or probable disease. Bulk CD8+ and CD4+ T cells were purified by magnetic negative isolation, while CD8+ TEMRA cells were enriched using FACS. Blood was collected in EDTA tubes and processed within 24 hours, with PBMCs isolated through density gradient centrifugation. PBMCs destined for TCR sequencing were cryopreserved in liquid nitrogen and later thawed in a 37 °C water bath. Purity of sorted or isolated CD4+, CD8+ and CD8+ TEMRA cells was at least 90%. Turning to this clonotype: Its antigen remains undetermined. Base qualities are not at hand, and no much larger clone is one base apart.

The germline V gene encodes CDR1 LNHDA and CDR2 SQIVND (reference sequence). The junction carries 20 bases between V and J, which are trimmed by 9 bases and 8 bases respectively. There are 14 amino acids in the CDR3, from cysteine to phenylalanine inclusive. Only CDR3 DNA is held: 42 bases, read in frame from base 1. What was sequenced was CD4+ T cells from PBMCs. The origin of this receptor is a human donor with Susac syndrome. Recombination joined TRBV19 with TRBJ1-3, and the D gene may be TRBD1, 5 bases matching. The DNA is as follows: TGTGCCAGCAGAACTCAGGGAGGGCCTGACACCATATATTTT. Its protein is CASRTQGGPDTIYF.